This T cell receptor beta chain was obtained from a study of T cells in Graves' hyperthyroidism and ophthalmopathy. TCR beta CDR3 region amplification was performed from RNA transcripts. The TCR CDR3 was amplified in a first-round RT-PCR using the HTBI primer set. TCRdb re-analysed the multiplex PCR reads in MiXCR, keeping a single row per CDR3 protein. The sample contains a few hundred thousand distinct CDR3 sequences, about 14% of which appear only once. This clonotype was observed at least ten times. Antigen: not known. Looked up from germline, CDR1 is SGHKS and CDR2 is YYEKEE (reference sequence). The CDR3 is 16 residues long. Unmatched junction bases numbered 13, after V lost 1 base and J lost 7 bases. Findings and caveats of the study: Expanded thyroid clonotypes (above 0.001) were mostly also found in blood. Model-based prediction identified ophthalmopathy a median 6.5 months prior to its onset.

The receptor comes from a woman aged 25 to 39 with Graves' hyperthyroidism that later progressed to Graves' ophthalmopathy. Sample: blood. The chain joins TRBV5-5 to TRBJ2-7, with 8 bases identical to TRBD1. Here the CDR3 reads CASSLLPMSGTGEQYF. In DNA, the CDR3 is TGTGCCAGCAGCTTGTTACCAATGTCGGGGACAGGTGAGCAGTACTTC.